The present TCR beta chain was sequenced within a study of OX40 agonist ivuxolimab in advanced cancers. Concerning this clone itself: What it recognizes is unknown.

Generated by immunoSEQ multiplex PCR, the TCRdb table keeps only in-frame clones and is missing some. The repertoire holds tens of thousands of clones, with about 90% as singletons. Study outcomes and limitations: Low clonal expansion, among the lowest seen, marked partial responders at 0.1-3.0 mg/kg.

Patients were ineligible given autoimmune disease history or systemic immunosuppression. The TCR was taken from an adult with an advanced solid tumor such as melanoma, head and neck, liver or kidney cancer. The sample in question was CD4+ or CD8+ T cells sorted from blood, obtained in a trial of the OX40 agonist ivuxolimab.

The CDR3: CASSLYPIGANTEAFF. In nucleotides, the CDR3 is TGTGCCAGCAGCTTGTATCCCATCGGGGCCAACACTGAAGCTTTCTTT. V and J are TRBV5-5 and TRBJ1-1; D might be TRBD1 (5 bases). CDR1 SGHKS and CDR2 YYEKEE come from the germline V gene (reference sequence). Trimming left V 1 base short and J 2 bases short, with 15 bases between. The CDR3 is made up of 16 amino acids.